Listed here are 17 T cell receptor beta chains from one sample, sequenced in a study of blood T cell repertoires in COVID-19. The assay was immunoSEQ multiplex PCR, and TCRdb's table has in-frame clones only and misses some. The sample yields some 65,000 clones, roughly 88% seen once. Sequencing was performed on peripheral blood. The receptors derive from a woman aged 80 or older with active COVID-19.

CDR3 region: CASSLGRLAGQFF. For the CDR3, the DNA is TGTGCCAGCAGCTTAGGCCGACTAGCGGGGCAGTTCTTC. The chain has TRBV13 and TRBJ2-1, with 10 bases that match TRBD2. V gave up 0 bases and J gave up 12 bases; unmatched junction bases: 2. Germline V gives CDR1 PRHDT, CDR2 FYEKMQ (reference sequence). This CDR3 is 13 amino acids long. Full variable domain (missing parts from reference TRBV13 and TRBJ2-1): AAGVIQSPRHLIKEKRETATLKCYPIPRHDTVYWYQQGPGQDPQFLISFYEKMQSDKGSIPDRFSAQQFSDYHSELNMSSLELGDSALYFCASSLGRLAGQFFGPGTRLTVL.

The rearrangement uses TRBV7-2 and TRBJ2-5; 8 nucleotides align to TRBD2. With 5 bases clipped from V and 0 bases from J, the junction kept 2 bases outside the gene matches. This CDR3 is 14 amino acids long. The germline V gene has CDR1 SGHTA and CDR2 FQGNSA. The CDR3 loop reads CASSPGGYQETQYF. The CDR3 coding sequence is TGTGCCAGCAGCCCGGGGGGGTACCAAGAGACCCAGTACTTC.

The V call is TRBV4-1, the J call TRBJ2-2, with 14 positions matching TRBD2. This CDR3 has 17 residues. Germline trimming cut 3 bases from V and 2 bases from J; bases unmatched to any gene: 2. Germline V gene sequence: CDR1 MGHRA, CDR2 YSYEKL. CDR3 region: CASSHGTSGGNTGELFF. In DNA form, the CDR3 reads TGCGCCAGCAGCCATGGGACTAGCGGGGGAAACACCGGGGAGCTGTTTTTT.

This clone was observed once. The CDR3 is CASSIQSGGAPYEQYF. The CDR3 nucleotides are TGCGCCAGCAGCATCCAGAGCGGGGGGGCCCCCTACGAGCAGTACTTC. The chain joins TRBV5-1 to TRBJ2-7, with 10 positions matching TRBD2. This CDR3 spans 16 amino acids. Per the germline V gene, CDR1 is SGHRS and CDR2 is YFSETQ. With V trimmed by 4 bases and J by 2 bases, 9 bases remained unmatched.

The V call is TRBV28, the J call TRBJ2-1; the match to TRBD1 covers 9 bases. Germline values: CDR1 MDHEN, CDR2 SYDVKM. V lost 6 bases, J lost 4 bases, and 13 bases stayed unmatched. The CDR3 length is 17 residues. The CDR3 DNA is TGTGCCAGCAGGCCCCACTACCGGGACAGGGCTTACAATGAGCAGTTCTTC. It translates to CASRPHYRDRAYNEQFF.

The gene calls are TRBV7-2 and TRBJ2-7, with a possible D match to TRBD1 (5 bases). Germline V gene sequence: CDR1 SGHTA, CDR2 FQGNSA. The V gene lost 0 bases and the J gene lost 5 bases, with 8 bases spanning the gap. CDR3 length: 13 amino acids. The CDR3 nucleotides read TGTGCCAGCAGCTTAGCAGGGGTGAACGAGCAGTACTTC. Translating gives CASSLAGVNEQYF.

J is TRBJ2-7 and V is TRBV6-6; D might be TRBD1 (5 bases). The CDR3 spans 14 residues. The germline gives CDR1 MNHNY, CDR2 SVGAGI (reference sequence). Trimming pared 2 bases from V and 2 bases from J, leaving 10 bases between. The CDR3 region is CASSYLRQTYEQYF. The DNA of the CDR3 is TGTGCCAGCAGTTACCTAAGACAGACCTACGAGCAGTACTTC.

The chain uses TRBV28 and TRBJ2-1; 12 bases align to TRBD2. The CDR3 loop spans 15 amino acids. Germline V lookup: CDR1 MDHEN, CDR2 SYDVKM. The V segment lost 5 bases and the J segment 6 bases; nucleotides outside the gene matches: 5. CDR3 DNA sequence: TGTGCCAGCAGTCGGACTAGCGGGGAACCCAATGAGCAGTTCTTC. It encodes CASSRTSGEPNEQFF.

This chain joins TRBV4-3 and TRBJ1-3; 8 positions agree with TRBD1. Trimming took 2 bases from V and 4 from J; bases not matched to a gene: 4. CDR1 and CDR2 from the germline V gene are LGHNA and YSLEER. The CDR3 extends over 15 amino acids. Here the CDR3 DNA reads TGCGCCAGCAGCCAAAAGACAGGGGCCGGAAACACCATATATTTT. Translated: CASSQKTGAGNTIYF.

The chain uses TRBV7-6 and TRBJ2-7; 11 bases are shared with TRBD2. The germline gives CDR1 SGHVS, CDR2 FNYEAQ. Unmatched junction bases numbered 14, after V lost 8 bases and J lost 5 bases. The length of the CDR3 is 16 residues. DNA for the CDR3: TGTGCCAGCGGGGGCGCGACTAGCGGGGCAGGCGACGAGCAGTACTTC. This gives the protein CASGGATSGAGDEQYF.

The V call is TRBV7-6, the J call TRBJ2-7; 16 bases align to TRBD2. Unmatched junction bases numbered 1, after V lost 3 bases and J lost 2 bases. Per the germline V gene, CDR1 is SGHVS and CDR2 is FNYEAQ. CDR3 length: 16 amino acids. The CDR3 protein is CASSFGTSGGAYEQYF. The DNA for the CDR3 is TGTGCCAGCAGCTTCGGGACTAGCGGGGGGGCCTACGAGCAGTACTTC. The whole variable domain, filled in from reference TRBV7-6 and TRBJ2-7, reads GAGVSQSPRYKVTKRGQDVALRCDPISGHVSLYWYRQALGQGPEFLTYFNYEAQQDKSGLPNDRFSAERPEGSISTLTIQRTEQRDSAMYRCASSFGTSGGAYEQYFGPGTRLTVT.

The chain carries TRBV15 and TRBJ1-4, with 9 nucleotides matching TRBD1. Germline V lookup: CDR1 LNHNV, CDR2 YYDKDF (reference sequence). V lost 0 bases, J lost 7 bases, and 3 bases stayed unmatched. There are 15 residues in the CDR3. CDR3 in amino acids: CATSRDGQGSEKLFF. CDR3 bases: TGTGCCACCAGCAGAGATGGACAGGGGTCTGAAAAACTGTTTTTT. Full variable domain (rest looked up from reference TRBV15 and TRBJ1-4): DAMVIQNPRYQVTQFGKPVTLSCSQTLNHNVMYWYQQKSSQAPKLLFHYYDKDFNNEADTPDNFQSRRPNTSFCFLDIRSPGLGDTAMYLCATSRDGQGSEKLFFGSGTQLSVL.

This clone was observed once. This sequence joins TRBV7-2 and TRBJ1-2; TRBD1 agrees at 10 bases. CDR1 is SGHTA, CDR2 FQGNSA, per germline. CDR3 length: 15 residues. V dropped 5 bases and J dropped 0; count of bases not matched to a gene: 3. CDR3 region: CASSPGQGANYGYTF. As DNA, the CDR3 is TGTGCCAGCAGCCCCGGACAGGGGGCTAACTATGGCTACACCTTC.

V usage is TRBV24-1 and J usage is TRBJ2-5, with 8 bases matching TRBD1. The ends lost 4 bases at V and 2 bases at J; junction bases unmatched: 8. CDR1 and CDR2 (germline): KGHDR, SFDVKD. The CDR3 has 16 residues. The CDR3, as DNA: TGTGCCACCAGTGACCCAGGACAGGGTTCTCAAGAGACCCAGTACTTC. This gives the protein CATSDPGQGSQETQYF.

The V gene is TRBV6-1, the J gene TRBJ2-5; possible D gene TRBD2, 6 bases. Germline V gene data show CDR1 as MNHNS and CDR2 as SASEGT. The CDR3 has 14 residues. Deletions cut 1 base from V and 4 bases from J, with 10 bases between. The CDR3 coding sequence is TGTGCCAGCAGTGAAGGACTCGGGGGAGAGACCCAGTACTTC. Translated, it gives CASSEGLGGETQYF.

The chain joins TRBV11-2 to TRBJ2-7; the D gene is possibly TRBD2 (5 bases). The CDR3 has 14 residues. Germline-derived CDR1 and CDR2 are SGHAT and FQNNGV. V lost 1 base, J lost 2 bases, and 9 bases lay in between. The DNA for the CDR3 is TGTGCCAGCAGCTTAGGGACTGGAACCTACGAGCAGTACTTC. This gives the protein CASSLGTGTYEQYF.

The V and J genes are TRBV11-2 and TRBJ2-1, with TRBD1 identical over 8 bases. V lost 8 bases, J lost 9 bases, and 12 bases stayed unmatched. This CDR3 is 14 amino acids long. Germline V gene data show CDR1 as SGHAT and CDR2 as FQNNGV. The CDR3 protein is CASGRTGLEAEQFF. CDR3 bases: TGTGCCAGCGGAAGGACAGGGCTCGAGGCTGAGCAGTTCTTC. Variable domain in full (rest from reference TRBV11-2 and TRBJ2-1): EAGVAQSPRYKIIEKRQSVAFWCNPISGHATLYWYQQILGQGPKLLIQFQNNGVVDDSQLPKDRFSAERLKGVDSTLKIQPAKLEDSAVYLCASGRTGLEAEQFFGPGTRLTVL.